A selection of T cell receptor beta chains follows, all from one sample in a study of blood T cell repertoires in COVID-19. Only in-frame clones appear in the TCRdb table, and some are missing; sequencing was by immunoSEQ multiplex PCR. The repertoire includes 130,000 to 150,000 clones, around 89% of them detected once, and 0.95% to 1.5% sits in the top ten. The specimen sequenced was PBMCs or T cells enriched from blood (not recorded which). The receptors originated from a woman under 40 with acute COVID-19. Each CDR3 is given with its conserved first and last residue.

v_call,cdr3_length,cdr3_aa
TRBV19,14,CASSFIAGGDIQYF
TRBV12-3/TRBV12-4,13,CASRDRMNTEAFF
TRBV5-1,14,CASSLLTAAYEQYF
TRBV4-2,14,CASSQDLIASEQFF
TRBV6-2/TRBV6-3,14,CASSYIAGYNEQFF
TRBV7-9,16,CASSPVGAWSTDTQYF
TRBV6-5,13,CASGTSGYNEQFF
TRBV18,14,CASSPLPSSYEQYF
TRBV9,15,CASSVSLQGAYGYTF
TRBV6-1,17,CASSALLTGTGNTEAFF
TRBV7-7,15,CASSRGLPNTGELFF
TRBV10-3,16,CAISESVAGVTHEQFF
TRBV28,15,CATTRGDRDSYEQYF
TRBV27,16,CASSVGLGQGYQPQHF
TRBV10-2,12,CASSDFRDGYTF
TRBV27,14,CASSPRQGIRTQYF
TRBV12-5,15,CASGADRGMNTEAFF
TRBV9,15,CASSVEGGSMYEQYF
TRBV7-9,14,CASSPGGMNNEQFF
TRBV27,13,CASSRQGSTEAFF
TRBV7-3,14,CASSLIAGGSPLHF
TRBV4-3,15,CASSQGRGAGYGYTF
TRBV25-1,18,CASWGEQGDPSRDYGYTF
TRBV2,13,CASNPGGPYEQYF
TRBV6-6,14,CASSTPTGETEAFF
TRBV19,16,CASRSLLGQDRYGYTF
TRBV6-6,11,CASSSRDGYTF
TRBV28,14,CASRYRGYTGELFF
TRBV6-5,14,CASRTGGSNQPQHF
TRBV9,19,CASSLKGLAGGVNTGELFF
TRBV7-2,15,CASSLPGGDTGELFF
TRBV7-3,15,CASSLLAGRTNEQFF
TRBV18,15,CASSLTGTNNQPQHF
TRBV30,13,CAWDQGAEEKLFF
TRBV18,16,CASSPLLTSGGDTQYF
TRBV10-3,14,CAISDTGTGVGYTF
TRBV6-5,14,CASGGPIARSEAFF
TRBV3-1/TRBV3-2,15,CASSQDSGAYNEQFF
TRBV28,16,CASSFGTGILIYGYTF
TRBV28,14,CASRLQGAGETQYF
TRBV14,12,CASRRSNEKLFF
TRBV28,17,CASSFLTGMSGANVLTF
TRBV5-4,15,CASSLRSTGGETQYF
TRBV6-1,18,CASSETEYRDSFNSPLHF
TRBV7-2,13,CASSLTSSYEQYF
TRBV19,13,CASSSDRATEAFF
TRBV5-1,14,CASSLATYSYEQYF
TRBV9,14,CASSPGGAVYEQYF
TRBV28,15,CASSLGGRSADTQYF
TRBV7-9,16,CASSLRATQLDEKLFF
TRBV20-1,11,CSASTDTEAFF
TRBV11-3,17,CASSLGGTSMLNNEQFF
TRBV18,13,CASSPPGNTEAFF
TRBV6-2/TRBV6-3,14,CASSADYSYNEQFF
TRBV6-5,13,CASRRSQPYEQYF